This TCR beta chain is from a study of Tregs in tolerant kidney transplant recipients. Study outcomes and limitations: Few patients were studied, so findings need validation in larger groups. Activated donor B cell expansion appeared to reveal the most relevant donor-specific TCRbeta repertoire.

Notes on this clone: Its antigen is as yet unknown.

The method was immunoSEQ multiplex PCR; TCRdb's version includes in-frame clones alone and lacks a portion of them. The profile shows 120,000 or so clones, about 90% of them singletons. The germline V gene has CDR1 SGHDN and CDR2 FVKESK. The CDR3 is 14 amino acids. With 1 base removed from V and 2 bases from J, the gap between germline ends came to 9 bases. Unstimulated regulatory T cells (CD4+CD25+CD127-), CD4+CD25- non-regulatory cells, CD4 and CD8 cells were FACS-sorted from thawed PBMCs. The TCR was taken from a human donor in good health. The chain links TRBV14 to TRBJ2-7; perhaps TRBD1 as D (5 bases). Specimen: CD4+ T cells from blood. This CDR3 is CASSQGAGPYEQYF. CDR3 coding DNA: TGTGCCAGCAGCCAAGGGGCAGGGCCCTACGAGCAGTACTTC. The full variable domain, in which reference TRBV14 and TRBJ2-7 provide the parts outside the CDR3, is EAGVTQFPSHSVIEKGQTVTLRCDPISGHDNLYWYRRVMGKEIKFLLHFVKESKQDESGMPNNRFLAERTGGTYSTLKVQPAELEDSGVYFCASSQGAGPYEQYFGPGTRLTVT.